This T cell receptor beta chain was identified in a study of T cell responses to AZD1222 COVID-19 vaccine. Study-level results: Clonal diversity may have been underestimated, and the donors were mostly white British, with more females than males. Without day 14 samples, only post-peak T cell repertoires were studied. Just a handful of AZD1222 recipients tested seropositive at baseline.

The germline V gene has CDR1 LGHNA and CDR2 YSLEER. Trimming removed 6 bases at V and 4 bases at J, with 15 bases between. The CDR3 contains 14 residues. TCRdb's table, derived via immunoSEQ multiplex PCR, lists solely in-frame clones and lacks some. The profile covers roughly 250,000 clones, with over 85% appearing a single time and around 0.5% taken by the ten largest. Remarks on this clone: Antigen specificity is unknown.

The receptor was isolated from an adult in good health. The gene calls are TRBV4-3 and TRBJ1-2; D might be TRBD1 (5 bases). Sequenced material: peripheral blood, taken on day 0 of AZD1222 vaccination. Written as DNA, the CDR3 is TGCGCCAGCAGTAGAGAGGGGCAAGCCTATGGCTACACCTTC. Translated: CASSREGQAYGYTF.